One sample yielded the 5 T cell receptor beta chains listed below, sequenced in a study of blood T cell repertoires in COVID-19. Repertoires were generated with immunoSEQ multiplex PCR, while TCRdb's copy carries only in-frame clones and drops some. Altogether about 100,000 clones are present, about four fifths being singletons, with the ten largest covering approximately 3.4%. The source material was peripheral blood. These receptors originate from an elderly woman with active or convalescent COVID-19.

This chain joins TRBV10-3 and TRBJ1-2, with 8 nucleotides matching TRBD1. V gave up 4 bases and J gave up 2 bases; unmatched junction bases: 0. CDR1 and CDR2 from the germline V gene are ENHRY and SYGVKD. The CDR3 extends over 13 amino acids. The CDR3 nucleotides read TGTGCCATCAGTGGACAGGGGAACTATGGCTACACCTTC. Encoded protein: CAISGQGNYGYTF.

This rearrangement joins TRBV27 to TRBJ2-3, with 7 bases that match TRBD2. Germline assignment: CDR1 MNHEY and CDR2 SMNVEV (reference sequence). The CDR3 covers 15 residues. Germline trimming cut 3 bases from V and 4 bases from J; bases unmatched to any gene: 7. DNA of the CDR3: TGTGCCAGCAGTTTCATGGCGGGAGTCCCAGATACGCAGTATTTT. Translation gives CASSFMAGVPDTQYF.

V is TRBV6-5 and J is TRBJ2-5; TRBD1 is a possible D gene (5 bases). Per germline, CDR1 MNHEY and CDR2 SVGAGI. Trimming took off 6 bases at V and 0 bases at J, with 14 bases between the two ends. This CDR3 is built from 15 residues. In DNA, the CDR3 is TGTGCCAGCAGAGACAGCCTTTCATACCAAGAGACCCAGTACTTC. Protein: CASRDSLSYQETQYF.

V usage is TRBV3-1 (or the pseudogene TRBV3-2) and J usage is TRBJ1-1; D call uncertain. Trimming took 4 bases from V and 3 from J, leaving 9 bases between them. This CDR3 is 13 amino acids long. Germline values: CDR1 LGHDT, CDR2 YNNKEL (reference sequence). CDR3 in amino acids: CASSPLFDTEAFF. In nucleotides, the CDR3 is TGTGCCAGCAGCCCCCTTTTTGACACTGAAGCTTTCTTT.

The V and J genes are TRBV2 and TRBJ2-1; possible D gene TRBD1, 6 bases. The germline CDR1 and CDR2 sequences are SNHLY and FYNNEI. Trimming removed 8 bases at V and 0 bases at J, with 14 bases between. This CDR3 is 15 amino acids long. CDR3 amino acids: CASCPDRSSYNEQFF. CDR3 DNA: TGTGCCAGCTGCCCTGACAGGAGCTCCTACAATGAGCAGTTCTTC.